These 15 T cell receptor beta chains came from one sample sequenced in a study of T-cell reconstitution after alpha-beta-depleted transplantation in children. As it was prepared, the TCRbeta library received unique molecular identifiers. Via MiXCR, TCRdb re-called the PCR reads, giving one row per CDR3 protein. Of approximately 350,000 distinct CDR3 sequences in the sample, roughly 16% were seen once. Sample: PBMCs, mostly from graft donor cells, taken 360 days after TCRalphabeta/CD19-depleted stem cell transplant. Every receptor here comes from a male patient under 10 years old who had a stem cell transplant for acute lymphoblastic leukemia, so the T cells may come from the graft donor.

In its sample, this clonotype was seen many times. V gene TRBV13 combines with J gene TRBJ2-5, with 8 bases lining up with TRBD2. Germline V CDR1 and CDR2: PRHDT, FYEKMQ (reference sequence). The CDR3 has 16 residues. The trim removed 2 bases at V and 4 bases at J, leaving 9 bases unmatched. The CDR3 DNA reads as TGTGCCAGCAGCTTATCGGCGGGAGGTCTGCGAGAGACCCAGTACTTC. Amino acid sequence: CASSLSAGGLRETQYF.

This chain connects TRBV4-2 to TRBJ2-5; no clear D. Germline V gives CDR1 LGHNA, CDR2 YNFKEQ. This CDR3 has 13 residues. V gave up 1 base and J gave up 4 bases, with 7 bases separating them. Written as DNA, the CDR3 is TGTGCCAGCAGCCAAGTCCACGGAGAGACCCAGTACTTC. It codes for CASSQVHGETQYF.

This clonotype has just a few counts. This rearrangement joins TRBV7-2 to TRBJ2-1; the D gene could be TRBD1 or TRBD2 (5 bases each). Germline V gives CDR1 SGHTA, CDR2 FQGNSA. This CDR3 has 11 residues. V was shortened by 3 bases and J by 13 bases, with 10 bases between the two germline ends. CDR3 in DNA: TGTGCCAGCAGCTTCGGGGACGGACAGTTCTTC. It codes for CASSFGDGQFF.

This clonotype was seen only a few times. CDR3 in DNA: TGCAGCGTCCCCGGGACAGGGACCTCAGATACGCAGTATTTT. Translation gives CSVPGTGTSDTQYF. The chain is built from TRBV29-1 and TRBJ2-3, with 9 bases fitting TRBD1. Losses at the gene ends were 6 bases for V and 4 bases for J; bases not matched to a gene: 8. The V gene's germline CDR1 is SQVTM and CDR2 ANQGSEA. This CDR3 contains 14 residues.

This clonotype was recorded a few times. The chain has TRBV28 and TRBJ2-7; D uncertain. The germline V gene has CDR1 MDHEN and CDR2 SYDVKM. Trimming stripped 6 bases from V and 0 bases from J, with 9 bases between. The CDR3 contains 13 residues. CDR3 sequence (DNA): TGTGCCAGCAGGGCGGAAAGCTCCTACGAGCAGTACTTC. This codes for CASRAESSYEQYF.

CDR3 bases: TGTGCCATCAGTGACCCCGGGACAGGGGACACCGGGGAGCTGTTTTTT. The encoded protein is CAISDPGTGDTGELFF. This chain links TRBV10-3 with TRBJ2-2, with 10 bases identical to TRBD1. V was clipped by 3 bases and J by 3 bases; unmatched bases: 4. CDR3 size: 16 residues. Germline V gene lookup returns CDR1 ENHRY and CDR2 SYGVKD.

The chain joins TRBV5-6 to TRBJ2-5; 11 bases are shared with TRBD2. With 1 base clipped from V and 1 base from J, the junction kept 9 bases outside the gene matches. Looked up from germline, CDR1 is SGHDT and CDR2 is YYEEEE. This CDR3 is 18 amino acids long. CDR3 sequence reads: CASSLTSPGLAVQETQYF. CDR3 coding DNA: TGTGCCAGCAGCTTGACGAGCCCGGGACTAGCGGTCCAAGAGACCCAGTACTTC.

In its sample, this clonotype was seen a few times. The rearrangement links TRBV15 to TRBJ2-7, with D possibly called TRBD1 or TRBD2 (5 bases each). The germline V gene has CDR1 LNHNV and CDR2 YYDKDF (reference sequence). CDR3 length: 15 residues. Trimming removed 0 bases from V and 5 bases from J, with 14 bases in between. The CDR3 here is CATSRDGTVMDEQYF. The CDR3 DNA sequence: TGTGCCACCAGCAGAGATGGGACCGTCATGGACGAGCAGTACTTC. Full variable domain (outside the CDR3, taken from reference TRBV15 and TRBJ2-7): DAMVIQNPRYQVTQFGKPVTLSCSQTLNHNVMYWYQQKSSQAPKLLFHYYDKDFNNEADTPDNFQSRRPNTSFCFLDIRSPGLGDTAMYLCATSRDGTVMDEQYFGPGTRLTVT.

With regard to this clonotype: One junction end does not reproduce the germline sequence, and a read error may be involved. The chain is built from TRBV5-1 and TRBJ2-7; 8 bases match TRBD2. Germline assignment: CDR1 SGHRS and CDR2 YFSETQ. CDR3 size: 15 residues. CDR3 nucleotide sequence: TGCGCCAGCAGCTCCCAAGCGGGGGTATCCTACGAGCAGAACTTC. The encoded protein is CASSSQAGVSYEQNF.

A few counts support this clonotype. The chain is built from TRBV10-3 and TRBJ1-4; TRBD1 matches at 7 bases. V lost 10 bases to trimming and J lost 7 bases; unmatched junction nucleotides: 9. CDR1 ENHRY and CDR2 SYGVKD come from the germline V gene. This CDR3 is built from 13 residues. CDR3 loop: CANGDREGEKLFF. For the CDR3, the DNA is TGTGCCAACGGCGACAGGGAGGGTGAAAAACTGTTTTTT.

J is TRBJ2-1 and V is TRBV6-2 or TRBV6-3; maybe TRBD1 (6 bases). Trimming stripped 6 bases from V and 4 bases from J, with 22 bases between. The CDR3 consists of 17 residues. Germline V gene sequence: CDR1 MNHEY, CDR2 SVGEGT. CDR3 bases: TGTGCCAGCAGCCCAATACCGACAGGAAGTCGTTACAATGAGCAGTTCTTC. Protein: CASSPIPTGSRYNEQFF.

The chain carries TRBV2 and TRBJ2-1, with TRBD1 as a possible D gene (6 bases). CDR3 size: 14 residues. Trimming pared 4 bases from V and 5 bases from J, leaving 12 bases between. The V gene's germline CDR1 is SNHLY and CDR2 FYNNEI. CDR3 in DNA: TGTGCCAGCAGTGGAAGGACAGCAAACAATGAGCAGTTCTTC. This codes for CASSGRTANNEQFF.

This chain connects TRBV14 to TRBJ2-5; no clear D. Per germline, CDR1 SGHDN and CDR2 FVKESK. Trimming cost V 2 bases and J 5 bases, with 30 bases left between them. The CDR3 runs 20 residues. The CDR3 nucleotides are TGTGCCAGCAGCCAATCTTTCGGGCGGCTAGGCCTTTTGGGTGTCGAGACCCAGTACTTC. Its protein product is CASSQSFGRLGLLGVETQYF.

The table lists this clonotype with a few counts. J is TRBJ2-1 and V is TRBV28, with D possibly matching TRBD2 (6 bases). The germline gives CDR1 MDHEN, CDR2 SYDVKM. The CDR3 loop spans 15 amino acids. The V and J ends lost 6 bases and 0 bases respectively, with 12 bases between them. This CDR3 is CASSTSPRSYNEQFF. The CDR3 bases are TGTGCCAGCAGCACTAGCCCTCGCTCCTACAATGAGCAGTTCTTC.

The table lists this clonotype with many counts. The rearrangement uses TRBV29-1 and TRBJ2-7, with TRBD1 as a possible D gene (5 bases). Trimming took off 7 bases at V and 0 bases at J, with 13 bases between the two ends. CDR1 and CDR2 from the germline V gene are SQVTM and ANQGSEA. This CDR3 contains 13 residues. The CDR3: CSATRALSYEQYF. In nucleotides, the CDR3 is TGCAGCGCGACCAGGGCCCTCTCCTACGAGCAGTACTTC.